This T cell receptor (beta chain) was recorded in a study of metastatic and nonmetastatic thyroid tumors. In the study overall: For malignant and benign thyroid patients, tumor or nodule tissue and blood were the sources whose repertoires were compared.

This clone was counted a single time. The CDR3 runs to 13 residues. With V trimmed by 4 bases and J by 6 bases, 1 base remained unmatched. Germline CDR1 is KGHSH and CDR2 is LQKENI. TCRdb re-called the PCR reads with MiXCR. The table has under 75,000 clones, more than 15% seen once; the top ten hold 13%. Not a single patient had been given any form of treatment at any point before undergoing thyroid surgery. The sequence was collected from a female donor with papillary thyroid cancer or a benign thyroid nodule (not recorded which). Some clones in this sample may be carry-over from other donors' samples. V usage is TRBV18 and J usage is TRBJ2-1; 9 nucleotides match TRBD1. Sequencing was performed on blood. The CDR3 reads CASSLDRGNEQFF. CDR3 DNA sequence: TGTGCCAGCTCACTGGACAGGGGCAATGAGCAGTTCTTC.